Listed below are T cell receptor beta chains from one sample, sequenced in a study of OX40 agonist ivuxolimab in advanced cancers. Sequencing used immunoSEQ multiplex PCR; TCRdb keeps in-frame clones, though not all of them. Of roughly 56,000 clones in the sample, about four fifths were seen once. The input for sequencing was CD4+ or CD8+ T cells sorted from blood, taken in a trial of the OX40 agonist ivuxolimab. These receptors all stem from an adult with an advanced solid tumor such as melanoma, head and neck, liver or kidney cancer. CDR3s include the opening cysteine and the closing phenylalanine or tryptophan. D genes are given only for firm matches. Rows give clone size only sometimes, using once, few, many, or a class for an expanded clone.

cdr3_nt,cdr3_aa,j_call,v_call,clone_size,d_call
TGCGCCAGCAGCCTCGGAGGCCCGATTTACACCTTC,CASSLGGPIYTF,TRBJ1-2,TRBV5-1,.,.
TGTGCCAGTCGCGTGTCCGAGGGGGGAGCTTTCTTT,CASRVSEGGAFF,TRBJ1-1,TRBV12-5,.,.
TGTGCCAGCAGTCTCACAGGGAACACTGAAGCTTTCTTT,CASSLTGNTEAFF,TRBJ1-1,TRBV7-9,few,.
TGTGCCAGTAGTATCAACGGCAATTCACCCCTCCACTTT,CASSINGNSPLHF,TRBJ1-6,TRBV19,once,.
TGTGCCAGCGGAAGAGCGTCCACCGGGGAGCTGTTTTTT,CASGRASTGELFF,TRBJ2-2,TRBV7-9,.,.
TGTGCCAGCAGCGTAGGAAGCTCTGAAAATTATGGCTACACCTTC,CASSVGSSENYGYTF,TRBJ1-2,TRBV9,.,.
TGTGCCAGCAGCTTGCGGGAGTACGGCAATCAGCCCCAGCATTTT,CASSLREYGNQPQHF,TRBJ1-5,TRBV5-8,.,.
TGTGCCAGCAGCTTCGATCTAGCGGGGGGGCGAAGGAATGAGCAGTTCTTC,CASSFDLAGGRRNEQFF,TRBJ2-1,TRBV7-2,.,TRBD2
TGTGCCAGCAGCGGTAAAGGGTATGACAAAAACATTCAGTACTTC,CASSGKGYDKNIQYF,TRBJ2-4,TRBV2,few,.
TGTGCCAGTAGTACTGACAGGGTAAACACTGAAGCTTTCTTT,CASSTDRVNTEAFF,TRBJ1-1,TRBV19,.,TRBD1
TGTGCCAGCAGCTTAGGCCTCTACAATGAGCAGTTCTTC,CASSLGLYNEQFF,TRBJ2-1,TRBV11-2,.,.
TGTGCCAGTATGAGAAAGAGTGGAGGGACAGGAAGGGCAAAGGACACTGAAGCTTTCTTT,CASMRKSGGTGRAKDTEAFF,TRBJ1-1,TRBV19,.,TRBD1
TGTGCCAGCAGTGATTCGCTAACCTACGAGCAGTACTTC,CASSDSLTYEQYF,TRBJ2-7,TRBV2,.,.
TGCGCCAGCAGCTTCAGGGGCGAGGGTGAAAAACTGTTTTTT,CASSFRGEGEKLFF,TRBJ1-4,TRBV5-1,.,.
TGTGCCAGCAGAGGAACAGACCCTAACTATGGCTACACCTTC,CASRGTDPNYGYTF,TRBJ1-2,TRBV11-2,once,.
TGTGCCAGCAGCCGCGGCACAGGGCGGTACAATGAGCAGTTCTTC,CASSRGTGRYNEQFF,TRBJ2-1,TRBV7-6,.,.
TGTGCCAGCAGCTTAACTCCAGTCTACGAGCAGTACTTC,CASSLTPVYEQYF,TRBJ2-7,TRBV7-3,.,.
TGTGCCAGCAGCCAGGGGAAAGGGGTCATCCAAGAGACCCAGTACTTC,CASSQGKGVIQETQYF,TRBJ2-5,TRBV14,once,.
TGCGCCAGCAGCCTTGACAGGGGACTACCCGAAAAACTGTTTTTT,CASSLDRGLPEKLFF,TRBJ1-4,TRBV4-1,.,TRBD1
TGTGCCAGCAGCATACAAGACACCGGGGAGCTGTTTTTT,CASSIQDTGELFF,TRBJ2-2,TRBV5-5,.,.
TGCGCCAGCAGTCAAGTGACAGGTCGGGGCCAAGAAGAGACCCAGTACTTC,CASSQVTGRGQEETQYF,TRBJ2-5,TRBV5-1,.,.
TGTGCCAGCAGCGATCCCGACAGAGGCCCTAGCAATCAGCCCCAGCATTTT,CASSDPDRGPSNQPQHF,TRBJ1-5,TRBV7-3,.,.
TGTGCCAGCACATTGGGACGCGATCAGCCCCAGCATTTT,CASTLGRDQPQHF,TRBJ1-5,TRBV6-1,.,.
TGTGCCAGCAGTTTAGGGACGGATGTTTACGAGCAGTACTTC,CASSLGTDVYEQYF,TRBJ2-7,TRBV28,.,.
TGTGCCAGTAGTATTTGGGCTCAGCCCCAGCATTTT,CASSIWAQPQHF,TRBJ1-5,TRBV19,.,.
TGCGCCAGCGCAGAGGGATACGAGCAGTACTTC,CASAEGYEQYF,TRBJ2-7,TRBV5-1,.,.